The rows below give T cell receptor beta chains drawn from one sample of a study of T cell responses to AZD1222 COVID-19 vaccine. Measured with immunoSEQ multiplex PCR; TCRdb has only the in-frame clones, and not every one. The profile shows more than 110,000 clones, about nine tenths of them singletons. The sample was peripheral blood, taken 28 days after the second AZD1222 dose. The source is an adult who received the AZD1222 COVID-19 vaccine. Both conserved end residues are part of each CDR3. The order of the fields is clone size, J gene, V gene, D gene, CDR3 DNA, CDR3 protein. A D gene is named only where the DNA matches it firmly. A row's size may be missing; if present it is once, few, many or a size class.

abundance: NA; j_gene: TRBJ1-1; v_gene: TRBV6-2/TRBV6-3; d_gene: NA; CDR3nt: TGTGCCAGCAGCCCTCGGAGGATCAACACTGAAGCTTTCTTT; CDR3aa: CASSPRRINTEAFF
abundance: NA; j_gene: TRBJ1-5; v_gene: TRBV25-1; d_gene: TRBD1; CDR3nt: TGTGCCAGCCAAGGGGACAGGGTAGGCAATCAGCCCCAGCATTTT; CDR3aa: CASQGDRVGNQPQHF
abundance: NA; j_gene: TRBJ2-7; v_gene: TRBV15; d_gene: TRBD2; CDR3nt: TGTGCCACCAGCAGAGAGGCTAGCGGAACTAGCTCCTACGAGCAGTACTTC; CDR3aa: CATSREASGTSSYEQYF
abundance: NA; j_gene: TRBJ1-1; v_gene: TRBV6-2/TRBV6-3; d_gene: TRBD1; CDR3nt: TGTGCCAGCAGTTATAGCTTAATTGAGGGGGCGAACACTGAAGCTTTCTTT; CDR3aa: CASSYSLIEGANTEAFF
abundance: once; j_gene: TRBJ2-7; v_gene: TRBV3-1/TRBV3-2; d_gene: NA; CDR3nt: TGTGCCAGCAGCCAGCAAGGATCTTACGAGCAGTACTTC; CDR3aa: CASSQQGSYEQYF
abundance: NA; j_gene: TRBJ2-3; v_gene: TRBV21-1; d_gene: NA; CDR3nt: TGTGCCAGCAGCAGGAATAGCACAGATACGCAGTATTTT; CDR3aa: CASSRNSTDTQYF
abundance: NA; j_gene: TRBJ1-6; v_gene: TRBV4-3; d_gene: TRBD1; CDR3nt: TGCGCCAGCAGCCAAGAGGGGGGCAGGGGGGGATCACCCCTCCACTTT; CDR3aa: CASSQEGGRGGSPLHF
abundance: NA; j_gene: TRBJ2-3; v_gene: TRBV19; d_gene: TRBD2; CDR3nt: TGTGCCAGTAGTATAAATGGCCTAGCGGGAGGGACAGATACGCAGTATTTT; CDR3aa: CASSINGLAGGTDTQYF
abundance: NA; j_gene: TRBJ2-3; v_gene: TRBV2; d_gene: NA; CDR3nt: TGTGCCAGCACCCTACAGGGGAGGCGGGCGAGCACAGATACGCAGTATTTT; CDR3aa: CASTLQGRRASTDTQYF
abundance: once; j_gene: TRBJ1-4; v_gene: TRBV27; d_gene: NA; CDR3nt: TGTGCCAGCAGTTTAGGTGTTGCAAGAGAACTGTTTTTT; CDR3aa: CASSLGVARELFF
abundance: NA; j_gene: TRBJ2-1; v_gene: TRBV19; d_gene: NA; CDR3nt: TGTGCCAGTAGTAGGGAATACAATGAGCAGTTCTTC; CDR3aa: CASSREYNEQFF
abundance: NA; j_gene: TRBJ1-3; v_gene: TRBV11-2; d_gene: NA; CDR3nt: TGTGCCAGCAGCCAATTAAGTCTTCGCTCTGGAAACACCATATATTTT; CDR3aa: CASSQLSLRSGNTIYF